One sample yielded the 26 T cell receptor beta chains listed below, sequenced in a study of blood T cell repertoires in COVID-19. Assay: immunoSEQ multiplex PCR; the TCRdb copy retains only in-frame clones and omits some. This sample yields roughly 250,000 clones, of which approximately 90% are seen a single time; over 2% belongs to the top ten. Sequencing input: PBMCs or T cells enriched from blood (not recorded which). The receptors were gathered from a woman between 18 and 29 years old who had recovered from COVID-19.

V usage is TRBV7-8 and J usage is TRBJ1-2, with TRBD1 matching 10 bases. V lost 5 bases, J lost 5 bases, and 5 bases stayed unmatched. Germline-derived CDR1 and CDR2 are SGHVS and FQNEAQ. The length of the CDR3 is 14 residues. The CDR3 sequence: CASSLRTGGYGYTF. Written as DNA, the CDR3 is TGTGCCAGCAGCCTCAGGACAGGGGGGTATGGCTACACCTTC.

The CDR3 DNA reads as TGTGCCAGTAGTCGAAAAGGGGCAGGGTTCTCTGGAAACACCATATATTTT. Protein: CASSRKGAGFSGNTIYF. The chain has TRBV19 and TRBJ1-3, with D possibly TRBD1 on 5 matching bases. V gave up 5 bases and J gave up 0 bases, with 17 bases separating them. Germline CDR1 reads LNHDA; CDR2 reads SQIVND (reference sequence). This CDR3 comprises 17 residues.

This chain uses TRBV7-8 with TRBJ2-1, with 8 bases matching TRBD1. The V gene's germline CDR1 is SGHVS and CDR2 FQNEAQ. V trimming: 5 bases; J trimming: 2 bases; junction bases outside the gene matches: 5. The CDR3 spans 15 residues. CDR3 bases: TGTGCCAGCAGCCCAGACAGGGGCACCTACAATGAGCAGTTCTTC. It is translated as CASSPDRGTYNEQFF. Together with reference TRBV7-8 and TRBJ2-1, the CDR3 gives the full variable domain: GAGVSQSPRYKVAKRGQDVALRCDPISGHVSLFWYQQALGQGPEFLTYFQNEAQLDKSGLPSDRFFAERPEGSVSTLKIQRTQQEDSAVYLCASSPDRGTYNEQFFGPGTRLTVL.

V and J are TRBV7-9 and TRBJ2-3; the D gene is possibly TRBD2 (5 bases). CDR3 length equals 14 residues. Germline V gene lookup returns CDR1 SEHNR and CDR2 FQNEAQ (reference sequence). V lost 2 bases, J lost 6 bases, and 12 bases lay in between. This CDR3 is CASSLLGSGDTQYF. CDR3 DNA: TGTGCCAGCAGCTTATTGGGCTCGGGGGATACGCAGTATTTT.

The genes are TRBV5-1 and TRBJ1-2, with 7 bases fitting TRBD1. The J segment lost 5 bases and the V segment lost 4 bases, leaving 2 bases of the junction unmatched. Germline CDR1 is SGHRS and CDR2 is YFSETQ. The CDR3 is made up of 12 amino acids. CDR3 sequence reads: CASSEGQYGYTF. CDR3 bases: TGCGCCAGCAGCGAGGGACAGTATGGCTACACCTTC. Full variable domain (missing parts from reference TRBV5-1 and TRBJ1-2): KAGVTQTPRYLIKTRGQQVTLSCSPISGHRSVSWYQQTPGQGLQFLFEYFSETQRNKGNFPGRFSGRQFSNSRSEMNVSTLELGDSALYLCASSEGQYGYTFGSGTRLTVV.

The rearrangement links TRBV6-5 to TRBJ2-7, with D perhaps matching TRBD1 (6 bases). CDR3 length equals 15 residues. V was pared by 8 bases and J by 1 base, with 18 bases between. Per germline, CDR1 MNHEY and CDR2 SVGAGI. In DNA, the CDR3 is TGTGCCAGCTTGATCGGGGACATGACTTCCTACGAGCAGTACTTC. This gives the protein CASLIGDMTSYEQYF.

Written as DNA, the CDR3 is TGTGCCAGCAGCACTTCGACAGGATTTAATGCAACTAATGAAAAACTGTTTTTT. It is translated as CASSTSTGFNATNEKLFF. This chain links TRBV21-1 with TRBJ1-4; the table calls TRBD1, which could not be checked here. TRBV21-1 is assigned pseudogene status. The CDR3 is 18 residues long.

V is TRBV5-1 and J is TRBJ1-1; D is ambiguous. The CDR3 is 14 residues long. V was shortened by 4 bases and J by 3 bases, with 13 bases between the two germline ends. Germline values: CDR1 SGHRS, CDR2 YFSETQ. Here the CDR3 reads CASSLDRRDTEAFF. The CDR3 DNA reads TGCGCCAGCAGCCTCGATAGGAGAGACACTGAAGCTTTCTTT.

The chain links TRBV18 to TRBJ2-2, with D perhaps TRBD1 (5 bases). Germline assignment: CDR1 KGHSH and CDR2 LQKENI. The V end was cut by 6 bases, the J end by 4 bases, with 9 bases between. The length of the CDR3 is 13 residues. The CDR3 region has the DNA TGTGCCAGCTCTACAGGAGTCACCGGGGAGCTGTTTTTT. This encodes CASSTGVTGELFF. The complete variable domain, with remaining parts taken from reference TRBV18 and TRBJ2-2, reads NAGVMQNPRHLVRRRGQEARLRCSPMKGHSHVYWYRQLPEEGLKFMVYLQKENIIDESGMPKERFSAEFPKEGPSILRIQQVVRGDSAAYFCASSTGVTGELFFGEGSRLTVL.

This clone was seen a single time. In DNA form, the CDR3 reads TGTGCCAGCAGCCCCCCAGGGCTTTCGGGCTACACCTTC. Translated, it gives CASSPPGLSGYTF. This chain connects TRBV5-8 to TRBJ1-2; weak D call: TRBD1 (5 bases). The V end lost 4 bases, the J end lost 8 bases, and 15 bases lay between the germline ends. This CDR3 spans 13 amino acids. The V gene's germline CDR1 is SGHTS and CDR2 YDEGEE.

The genes are TRBV9 and TRBJ2-2; perhaps TRBD2 as D (6 bases). Trimming cost V 3 bases and J 1 base, with 7 bases left between them. The CDR3 length is 14 residues. Germline values: CDR1 SGDLS, CDR2 YYNGEE. In DNA form, the CDR3 reads TGTGCCAGCAGCGCCGGGGGGAACACCGGGGAGCTGTTTTTT. It translates to CASSAGGNTGELFF.

J is TRBJ1-1 and V is TRBV13; TRBD1 agrees at 8 bases. Germline assignment: CDR1 PRHDT and CDR2 FYEKMQ (reference sequence). V trimming: 4 bases; J trimming: 5 bases; junction bases outside the gene matches: 6. The CDR3 has 14 amino acids. CDR3 sequence reads: CASSSRDRTTEAFF. The CDR3 bases are TGTGCCAGCAGCTCCCGGGACAGGACAACTGAAGCTTTCTTT.

The gene calls are TRBV7-8 and TRBJ2-7; 7 bases fit TRBD1. This CDR3 comprises 15 residues. In germline, CDR1 is SGHVS, CDR2 FQNEAQ. V gave up 6 bases and J gave up 0 bases; unmatched junction bases: 8. DNA of the CDR3: TGTGCCAGCAGACCCCTACAGGGGTTCTCCTACGAGCAGTACTTC. Translating it yields CASRPLQGFSYEQYF. Combining the CDR3 with reference TRBV7-8 and TRBJ2-7 gives the whole variable domain GAGVSQSPRYKVAKRGQDVALRCDPISGHVSLFWYQQALGQGPEFLTYFQNEAQLDKSGLPSDRFFAERPEGSVSTLKIQRTQQEDSAVYLCASRPLQGFSYEQYFGPGTRLTVT.

The chain uses TRBV2 and TRBJ2-5; 11 bases align to TRBD1. Germline CDR1 reads SNHLY; CDR2 reads FYNNEI. The CDR3 runs to 15 residues. J gave up 3 bases and V 8 bases, and 8 bases lay outside the gene matches. CDR3 sequence reads: CASVWGTGGEETQYF. CDR3 nucleotides: TGTGCCAGCGTTTGGGGGACAGGGGGGGAAGAGACCCAGTACTTC.

This clone was seen a handful of times. This chain joins TRBV18 and TRBJ1-1; possibly TRBD1 for D (6 bases). CDR3 length equals 14 residues. V dropped 4 bases and J dropped 4 bases, with 13 bases sitting between them. The germline CDR1 and CDR2 sequences are KGHSH and LQKENI. Here the CDR3 reads CASSRNRQATEAFF. CDR3 in DNA: TGTGCCAGCTCACGGAATCGACAGGCCACTGAAGCTTTCTTT.

The chain links TRBV5-4 to TRBJ2-5; D might be TRBD2 (6 bases). Between the trimmed V and J ends, which lost 3 bases and 2 bases, there was a span of 14 bases. Germline CDR1 is SGHNT and CDR2 is YYREEE (reference sequence). The CDR3 runs to 15 residues. The CDR3 is CASSSGVAGQETQYF. CDR3 bases: TGTGCCAGCAGCTCGGGGGTGGCGGGGCAAGAGACCCAGTACTTC.

In this sample, this clone turned up a few times. The chain carries TRBV3-1 (or the pseudogene TRBV3-2) and TRBJ2-7; unclear D gene. Per germline, CDR1 LGHDT and CDR2 YNNKEL (reference sequence). The V and J ends lost 0 bases and 5 bases respectively, with 14 bases between them. The CDR3 runs to 15 residues. The CDR3, as DNA: TGTGCCAGCAGCCAAGATACCCTCCCAGAGGACGAGCAGTACTTC. This encodes CASSQDTLPEDEQYF.

The CDR3 spells CASSQSQGRNEQFF. In DNA, the CDR3 is TGTGCCAGCAGCCAATCACAGGGCCGCAATGAGCAGTTCTTC. The chain employs TRBV3-1 (or the pseudogene TRBV3-2) and TRBJ2-1, with D perhaps matching TRBD1 (6 bases). Germline CDR1 reads LGHDT; CDR2 reads YNNKEL (reference sequence). The CDR3 is 14 amino acids. V was shortened by 2 bases and J by 6 bases, with 11 bases between the two germline ends.

J is TRBJ1-1 and V is TRBV3-1 (or the pseudogene TRBV3-2), with 8 bases identical to TRBD1. The CDR3 loop spans 18 amino acids. V trimming: 3 bases; J trimming: 3 bases; junction bases outside the gene matches: 15. Germline values: CDR1 LGHDT, CDR2 YNNKEL (reference sequence). This CDR3 is CASSHLSPRGHRDTEAFF. The CDR3 DNA follows: TGTGCCAGCAGCCATTTGAGCCCCAGGGGGCATCGGGACACTGAAGCTTTCTTT.

The chain combines TRBV28 with TRBJ2-7, with TRBD2 as a possible D gene (6 bases). The germline V and J ends were trimmed by 6 bases and 2 bases, with 11 bases remaining between them. CDR1 MDHEN and CDR2 SYDVKM come from the germline V gene. There are 13 residues in the CDR3. The CDR3 reads CASRGGAPYEQYF. DNA of the CDR3: TGTGCCAGCAGGGGGGGAGCTCCCTACGAGCAGTACTTC.

The V gene is TRBV3-1 (or the pseudogene TRBV3-2), the J gene TRBJ2-2; D possibly corresponds to TRBD1 (6 bases). Germline V gene data show CDR1 as LGHDT and CDR2 as YNNKEL (reference sequence). Trimming pared 7 bases from V and 2 bases from J, leaving 14 bases between. The CDR3 is 15 residues long. The CDR3, as DNA: TGTGCCAGCAACAAAGGGGGACAAAACACCGGGGAGCTGTTTTTT. This translates into CASNKGGQNTGELFF.

The V call is TRBV5-8, the J call TRBJ1-2, with D maybe TRBD1 (6 bases). The CDR3 totals 16 residues. V dropped 3 bases and J dropped 4 bases, with 19 bases sitting between them. CDR1 and CDR2 from the germline V gene are SGHTS and YDEGEE. The CDR3, as DNA: TGTGCCAGCAGCTCTCTGGACAGCCTCCGGGCCTATGGCTACACCTTC. This gives the protein CASSSLDSLRAYGYTF.

V is TRBV7-8 and J is TRBJ1-1; a weak D match, TRBD1 (5 bases). The CDR3 has 17 residues. CDR1 and CDR2 from the germline V gene are SGHVS and FQNEAQ. The ends were cut back, 1 base at V and 4 bases at J, with 19 bases in the middle. In DNA form, the CDR3 reads TGTGCCAGCAGCTTAGGGCAGGGAGGGATTATGATCACTGAAGCTTTCTTT. Its translation is CASSLGQGGIMITEAFF.

The rearrangement joins TRBV29-1 to TRBJ1-3; 7 bases map to TRBD1. Germline V gene lookup returns CDR1 SQVTM and CDR2 ANQGSEA. The ends lost 5 bases at V and 4 bases at J; junction bases unmatched: 8. This CDR3 spans 14 amino acids. CDR3 region: CSVSLGTAGNTIYF. The CDR3 DNA follows: TGCAGCGTTTCGCTGGGGACAGCCGGAAACACCATATATTTT.

The genes are TRBV5-1 and TRBJ1-2; D remains unclear. The CDR3 is made up of 14 amino acids. Germline assignment: CDR1 SGHRS and CDR2 YFSETQ. V lost 4 bases, J lost 4 bases, and 14 bases lay in between. The CDR3 sequence is CASSGDTSLYGYTF. CDR3 DNA: TGCGCCAGCAGCGGTGACACCTCGCTCTATGGCTACACCTTC.

V and J are TRBV28 and TRBJ2-2; 8 positions match TRBD1. CDR3 length equals 15 residues. The germline gives CDR1 MDHEN, CDR2 SYDVKM. The trim removed 2 bases at V and 6 bases at J, leaving 5 bases unmatched. DNA for the CDR3: TGTGCCAGCAGTTTAAGACAGGGGATTGCCGGGGAGCTGTTTTTT. Its protein is CASSLRQGIAGELFF.